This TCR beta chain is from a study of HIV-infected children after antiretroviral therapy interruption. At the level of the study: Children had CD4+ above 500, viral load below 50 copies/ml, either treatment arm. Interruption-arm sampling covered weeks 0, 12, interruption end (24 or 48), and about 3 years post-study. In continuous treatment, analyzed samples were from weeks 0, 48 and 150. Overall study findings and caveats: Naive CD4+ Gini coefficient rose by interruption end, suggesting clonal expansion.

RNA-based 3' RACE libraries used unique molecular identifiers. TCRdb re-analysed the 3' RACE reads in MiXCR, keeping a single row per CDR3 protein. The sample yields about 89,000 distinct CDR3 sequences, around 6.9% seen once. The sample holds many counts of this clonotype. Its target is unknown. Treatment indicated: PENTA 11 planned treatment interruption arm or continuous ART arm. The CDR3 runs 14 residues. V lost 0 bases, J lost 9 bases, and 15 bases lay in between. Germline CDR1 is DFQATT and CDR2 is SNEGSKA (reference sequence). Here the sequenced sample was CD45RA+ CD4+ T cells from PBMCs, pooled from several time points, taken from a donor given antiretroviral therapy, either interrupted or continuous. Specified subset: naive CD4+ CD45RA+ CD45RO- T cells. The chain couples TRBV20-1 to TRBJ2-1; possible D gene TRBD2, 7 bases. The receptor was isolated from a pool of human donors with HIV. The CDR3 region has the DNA TGCAGTGCTAGAGACGGGGGGCCCTCAGGTGAGCAGTTCTTC. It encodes CSARDGGPSGEQFF.